The clone carrying this T cell receptor (beta chain) was picked up one time. As yet, its antigen is unknown. Healthy bone marrow donors supplied every sample. It was with 60 Vbeta and 13 Jbeta primers that the PCR ran. TCRdb keeps only in-frame clones here, not all; method: immunoSEQ multiplex PCR. The sample carries fewer than 200,000 clones, 65% to 90% recorded once. Trimming cost V 0 bases and J 9 bases; bases outside gene matches: 13. The germline V gene encodes CDR1 LNHNV and CDR2 YYDKDF (reference sequence). The CDR3 extends over 18 amino acids. The data are from a study of cytomegalovirus exposure and HLA in healthy donors. Study-wide results and limits: The CMV antigen specificity of a few CMV-associated chains was confirmed through in vitro analysis.

The receptor comes from a girl aged 2 to 10 in good health and CMV-seropositive. Sequenced input: PBMCs. V and J are TRBV15 and TRBJ2-1, with 11 nucleotides matching TRBD2. The CDR3 reads CATSRDLEGLADLGEQFF. The CDR3 DNA sequence: TGTGCCACCAGCAGAGACCTGGAGGGACTAGCGGATTTGGGTGAGCAGTTCTTC. Looking up the rest from reference TRBV15 and TRBJ2-1 gives the full variable domain: DAMVIQNPRYQVTQFGKPVTLSCSQTLNHNVMYWYQQKSSQAPKLLFHYYDKDFNNEADTPDNFQSRRPNTSFCFLDIRSPGLGDTAMYLCATSRDLEGLADLGEQFFGPGTRLTVL.